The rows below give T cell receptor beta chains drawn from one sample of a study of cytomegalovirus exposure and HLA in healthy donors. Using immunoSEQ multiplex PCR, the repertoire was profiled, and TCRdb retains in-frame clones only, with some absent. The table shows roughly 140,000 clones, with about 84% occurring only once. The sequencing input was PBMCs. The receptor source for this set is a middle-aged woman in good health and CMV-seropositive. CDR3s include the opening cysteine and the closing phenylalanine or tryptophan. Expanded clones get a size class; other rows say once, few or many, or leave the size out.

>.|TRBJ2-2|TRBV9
CASSPGTGERELFF
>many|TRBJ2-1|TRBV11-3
CASSLVPSGRNEQFF
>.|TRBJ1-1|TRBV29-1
CSVDYMNTEAFF
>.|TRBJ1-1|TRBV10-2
CASTGGRTEAFF
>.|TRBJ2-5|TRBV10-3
CAISDAGYRETQYF
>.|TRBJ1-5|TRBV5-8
CASSRTGFNQPQHF
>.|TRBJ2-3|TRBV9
CASSERDGTGATDTQYF
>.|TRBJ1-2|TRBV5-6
CASSPGRVGGYTF
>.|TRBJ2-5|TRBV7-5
CARSLPSSGRASEAQYF
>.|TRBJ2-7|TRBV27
CASNLRGSGGREQYF
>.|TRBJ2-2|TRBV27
CASSRGGLAGELFF
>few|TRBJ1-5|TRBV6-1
CASSEGKGADQPQHF
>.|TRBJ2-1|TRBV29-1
CSVDLSGSEQFF
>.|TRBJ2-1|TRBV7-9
CASSWLPGQGRNEQFF
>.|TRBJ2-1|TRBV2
CASSDWGTSVHNEQFF
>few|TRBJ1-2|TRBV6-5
CASTGGGGYTF
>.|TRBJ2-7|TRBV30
CAWTSGAYEQYF
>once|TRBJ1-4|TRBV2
CASQDRILNEKLFF
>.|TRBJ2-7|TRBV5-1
CASSAGRAYEQYF
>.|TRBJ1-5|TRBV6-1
CASSGWGHNQPQHF
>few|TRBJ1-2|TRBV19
CASSISGYGYTF
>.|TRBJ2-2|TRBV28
CASSSKREGTGELFF
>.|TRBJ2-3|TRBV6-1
CASSEGLAGIYGGTDTQYF
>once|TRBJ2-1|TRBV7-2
CASSLMGGNSYNEQFF
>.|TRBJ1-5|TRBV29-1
CSVGTGVNQPQHF
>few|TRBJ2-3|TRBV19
CASSRGTGASDTQYF
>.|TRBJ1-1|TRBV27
CASSAQVGTEAFF
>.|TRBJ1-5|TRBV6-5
CASRPTGIANQPQHF
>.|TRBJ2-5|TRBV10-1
CASSELPRETQYF
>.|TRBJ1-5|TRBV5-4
CASSLDRDQPQHF
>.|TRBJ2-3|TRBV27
CASSHRADTQYF
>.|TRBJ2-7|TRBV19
CASSPLWDGDGGGRYEQYF